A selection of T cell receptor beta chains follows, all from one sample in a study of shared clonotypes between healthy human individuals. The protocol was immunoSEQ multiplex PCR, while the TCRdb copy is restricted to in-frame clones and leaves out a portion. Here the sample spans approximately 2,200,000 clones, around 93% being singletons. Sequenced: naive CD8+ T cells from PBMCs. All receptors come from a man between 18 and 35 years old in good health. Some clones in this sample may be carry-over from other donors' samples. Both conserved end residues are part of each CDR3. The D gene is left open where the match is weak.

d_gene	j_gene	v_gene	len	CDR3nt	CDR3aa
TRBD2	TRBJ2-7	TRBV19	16	TGTGCCAGTAGTATAGATAGCAGCGGGAGATGGTACGAGCAGTACTTC	CASSIDSSGRWYEQYF
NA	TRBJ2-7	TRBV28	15	TGTGCCAGCAGTATTCCAGGACAGCCTCCCTACGAGCAGTACTTC	CASSIPGQPPYEQYF
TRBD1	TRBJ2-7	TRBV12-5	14	TGTGCTAGTGGTCCCGGGACAGGGGTCCACGAGCAGTACTTC	CASGPGTGVHEQYF
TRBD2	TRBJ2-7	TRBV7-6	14	TGTGCCAGCAGCTTAGGGGGGGGGACCTACGAGCAGTACTTC	CASSLGGGTYEQYF
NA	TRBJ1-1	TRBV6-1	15	TGTGCCAGCAGTGAATTATGGGAGGCGGTCACTGAAGCTTTCTTT	CASSELWEAVTEAFF
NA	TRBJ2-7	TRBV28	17	TGTGCCAGCAGTTCTACCCTTCCGGTGGGGGGATTCGTCGAGCAGTACTTC	CASSSTLPVGGFVEQYF
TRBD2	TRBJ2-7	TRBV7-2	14	TGTGCCAGCAGCTTCCGGGACTACTCCTACGAGCAGTACTTC	CASSFRDYSYEQYF
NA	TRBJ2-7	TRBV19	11	TGTGCCAGTAGTACGGCCTACGAGCAGTACTTC	CASSTAYEQYF
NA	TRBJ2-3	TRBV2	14	TGTGCCAGCAGTGAAGTGGAGAGCACAGATACGCAGTATTTT	CASSEVESTDTQYF
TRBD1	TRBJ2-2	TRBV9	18	TGTGCCAGCAGCGTAGGCTACCGACAGGGACCGAACACCGGGGAGCTGTTTTTT	CASSVGYRQGPNTGELFF